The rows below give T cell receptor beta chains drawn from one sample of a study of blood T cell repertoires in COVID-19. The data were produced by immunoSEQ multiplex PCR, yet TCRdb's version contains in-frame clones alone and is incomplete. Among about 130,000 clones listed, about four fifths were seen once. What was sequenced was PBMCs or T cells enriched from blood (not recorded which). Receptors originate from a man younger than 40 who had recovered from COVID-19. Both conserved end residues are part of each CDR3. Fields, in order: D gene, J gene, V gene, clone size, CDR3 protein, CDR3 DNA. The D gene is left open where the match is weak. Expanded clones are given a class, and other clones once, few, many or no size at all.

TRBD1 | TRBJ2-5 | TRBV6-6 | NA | CASRSGTGSETQYF | TGTGCCAGCAGATCCGGGACAGGGAGTGAGACCCAGTACTTC
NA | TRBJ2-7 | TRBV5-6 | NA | CASSLSVGATNYEQYF | TGTGCCAGCAGCTTGTCCGTGGGCGCGACTAACTACGAGCAGTACTTC
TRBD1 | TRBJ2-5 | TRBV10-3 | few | CAISESTGTETQYF | TGTGCCATCAGTGAGTCGACAGGGACGGAGACCCAGTACTTC
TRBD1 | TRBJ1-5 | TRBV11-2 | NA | CASSPTGTGNQPQHF | TGTGCCAGCAGCCCGACCGGGACAGGTAATCAGCCCCAGCATTTT
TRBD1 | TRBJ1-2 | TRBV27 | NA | CASSPTQGVGYGYTF | TGTGCCAGCAGCCCTACTCAGGGGGTTGGCTATGGCTACACCTTC
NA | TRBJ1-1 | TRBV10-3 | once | CAIRLGLNTEAFF | TGTGCCATCAGGCTTGGACTTAACACTGAAGCTTTCTTT
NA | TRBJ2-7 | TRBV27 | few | CASSPAGHLSYEQYF | TGTGCCAGCAGTCCGGCCGGACACCTCTCCTACGAGCAGTACTTC
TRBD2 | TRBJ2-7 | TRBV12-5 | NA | CASGAGGLAGGTYEQYF | TGTGCTAGTGGTGCGGGGGGACTAGCGGGAGGTACCTACGAGCAGTACTTC
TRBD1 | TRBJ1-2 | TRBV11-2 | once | CASSLDQGVNYGYTF | TGTGCCAGCAGCTTAGATCAGGGGGTGAACTATGGCTACACCTTC
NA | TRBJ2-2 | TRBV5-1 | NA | CASSSSGEAGELFF | TGCGCCAGCAGCTCGTCGGGAGAGGCCGGGGAGCTGTTTTTT
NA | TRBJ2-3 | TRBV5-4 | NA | CASSLGGVDADTQYF | TGTGCCAGCAGCTTGGGGGGAGTGGATGCAGATACGCAGTATTTT
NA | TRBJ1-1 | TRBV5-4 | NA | CASSLGGGTVDTEAFF | TGTGCCAGCAGCTTGGGGGGGGGCACAGTTGACACTGAAGCTTTCTTT
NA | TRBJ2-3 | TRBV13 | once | CASSYIADTQYF | TGTGCCAGCAGTTACATCGCAGATACGCAGTATTTT
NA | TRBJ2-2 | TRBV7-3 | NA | CASSPTNTGELFF | TGTGCCAGCAGCCCAACGAACACCGGGGAGCTGTTTTTT
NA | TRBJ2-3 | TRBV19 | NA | CASSILSPLADTQYF | TGTGCCAGTAGTATACTATCCCCATTAGCAGATACGCAGTATTTT
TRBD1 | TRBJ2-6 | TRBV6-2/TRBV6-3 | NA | CASSWGQEWSGANVLTF | TGTGCCAGCAGTTGGGGACAGGAGTGGTCTGGGGCCAACGTCCTGACTTTC
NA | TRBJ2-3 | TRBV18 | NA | CASSPRQDTDTQYF | TGTGCCAGCTCACCGAGACAGGACACAGATACGCAGTATTTT
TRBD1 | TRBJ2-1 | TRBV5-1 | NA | CASTRDRGENEQFF | TGCGCCAGCACCCGGGACAGGGGGGAGAATGAGCAGTTCTTC
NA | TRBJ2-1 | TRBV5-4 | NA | CASSLIRDSASYNEQFF | TGTGCCAGCAGCCTTATACGGGACTCGGCTTCCTACAATGAGCAGTTCTTC
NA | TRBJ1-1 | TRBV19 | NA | CASSGLAGQKLLNTEAFF | TGTGCCAGTAGTGGCTTAGCGGGACAAAAGCTTCTGAACACTGAAGCTTTCTTT
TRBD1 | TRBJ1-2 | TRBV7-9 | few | CAGQTTGERYGYTF | TGTGCCGGACAAACGACAGGGGAACGGTACGGCTACACCTTC
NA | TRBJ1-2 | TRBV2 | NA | CASSEVLDSTSNYGYTF | TGTGCCAGCAGTGAAGTCCTGGACAGTACTTCTAACTATGGCTACACCTTC